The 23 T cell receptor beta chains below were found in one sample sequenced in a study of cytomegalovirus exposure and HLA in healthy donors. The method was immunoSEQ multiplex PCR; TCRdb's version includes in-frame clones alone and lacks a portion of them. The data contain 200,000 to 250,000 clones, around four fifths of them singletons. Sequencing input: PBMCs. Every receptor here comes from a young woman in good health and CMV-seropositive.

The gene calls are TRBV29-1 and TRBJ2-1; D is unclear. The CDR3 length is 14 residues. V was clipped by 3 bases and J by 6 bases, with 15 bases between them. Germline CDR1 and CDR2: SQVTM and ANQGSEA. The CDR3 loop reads CSVELSAKPNEQFF. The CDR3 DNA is TGCAGCGTTGAGCTATCAGCGAAGCCCAATGAGCAGTTCTTC.

CDR3 DNA sequence: TGCGCCAGCAGCCAAGTCTCAGGGGGCGTAGGTGAAGCTTTCTTT. The encoded protein is CASSQVSGGVGEAFF. This chain joins TRBV4-3 and TRBJ1-1; 8 nucleotides align to TRBD1. The CDR3 has 15 residues. Germline V lookup: CDR1 LGHNA, CDR2 YSLEER. The V segment lost 1 base and the J segment 7 bases; nucleotides outside the gene matches: 8.

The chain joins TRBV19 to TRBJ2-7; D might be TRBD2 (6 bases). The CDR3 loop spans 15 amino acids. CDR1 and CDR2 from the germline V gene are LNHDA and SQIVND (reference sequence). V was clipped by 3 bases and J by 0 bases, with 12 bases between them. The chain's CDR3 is CASSILDGSSYEQYF. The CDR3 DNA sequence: TGTGCCAGTAGTATCCTCGACGGGAGCTCCTACGAGCAGTACTTC.

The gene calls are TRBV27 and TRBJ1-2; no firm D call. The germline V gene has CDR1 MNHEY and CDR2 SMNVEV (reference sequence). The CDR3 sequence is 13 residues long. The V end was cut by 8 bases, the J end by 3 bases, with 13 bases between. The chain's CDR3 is CASYSRTDYGYTF. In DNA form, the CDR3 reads TGTGCCAGCTACTCCCGGACGGACTATGGCTACACCTTC.

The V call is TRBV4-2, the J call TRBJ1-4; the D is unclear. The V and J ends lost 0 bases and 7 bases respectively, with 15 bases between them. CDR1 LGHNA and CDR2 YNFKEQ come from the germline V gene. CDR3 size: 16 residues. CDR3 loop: CASSQDMGVFFEKLFF. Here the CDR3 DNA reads TGTGCCAGCAGCCAAGATATGGGTGTCTTTTTTGAAAAACTGTTTTTT.

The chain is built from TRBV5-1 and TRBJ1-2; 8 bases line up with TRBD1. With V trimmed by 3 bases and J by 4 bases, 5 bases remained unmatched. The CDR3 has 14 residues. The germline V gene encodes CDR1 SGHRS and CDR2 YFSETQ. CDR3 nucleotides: TGCGCCAGCAGCTCCTTACAGGGGGGCTATGGCTACACCTTC. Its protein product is CASSSLQGGYGYTF.

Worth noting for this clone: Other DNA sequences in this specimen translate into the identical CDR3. The DNA for the CDR3 is TGCGCCAGCAGCCAGGACGGGAACTATGGCTACACCTTC. Translated: CASSQDGNYGYTF. J is TRBJ1-2 and V is TRBV4-1; D is ambiguous. With 3 bases removed from V and 2 bases from J, the gap between germline ends came to 7 bases. The CDR3 has 13 amino acids. In germline, CDR1 is MGHRA, CDR2 YSYEKL.

The CDR3 region is CASRPSGKNIQYF. CDR3 bases: TGTGCCAGCAGACCGTCGGGGAAAAACATTCAGTACTTC. V and J are TRBV27 and TRBJ2-4, with D possibly matching TRBD2 (5 bases). The germline gives CDR1 MNHEY, CDR2 SMNVEV (reference sequence). V was clipped by 6 bases and J by 4 bases, with 10 bases between them. CDR3 length equals 13 residues.

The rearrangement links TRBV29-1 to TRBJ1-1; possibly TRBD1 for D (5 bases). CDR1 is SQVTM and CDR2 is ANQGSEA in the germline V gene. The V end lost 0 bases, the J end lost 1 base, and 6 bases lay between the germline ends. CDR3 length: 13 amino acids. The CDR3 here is CSVEETENTEAFF. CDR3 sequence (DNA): TGCAGCGTTGAAGAGACAGAGAACACTGAAGCTTTCTTT.

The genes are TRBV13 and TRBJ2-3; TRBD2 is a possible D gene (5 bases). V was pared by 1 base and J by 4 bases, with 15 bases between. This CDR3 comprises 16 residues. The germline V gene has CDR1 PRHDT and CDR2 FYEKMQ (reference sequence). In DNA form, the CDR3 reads TGTGCCAGCAGCTTAGAAGTGGGCCGGGGAGCAGATACGCAGTATTTT. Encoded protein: CASSLEVGRGADTQYF.

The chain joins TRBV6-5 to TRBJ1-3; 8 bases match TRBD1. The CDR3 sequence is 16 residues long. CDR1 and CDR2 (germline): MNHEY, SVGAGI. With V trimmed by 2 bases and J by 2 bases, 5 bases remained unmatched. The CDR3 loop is CASSYVQGAPGNTIYF. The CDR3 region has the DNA TGTGCCAGCAGTTACGTTCAGGGGGCCCCTGGAAACACCATATATTTT.

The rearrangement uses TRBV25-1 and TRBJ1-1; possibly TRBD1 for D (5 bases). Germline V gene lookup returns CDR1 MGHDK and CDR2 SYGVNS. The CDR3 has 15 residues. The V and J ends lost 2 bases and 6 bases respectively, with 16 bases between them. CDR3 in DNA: TGTGCCAGCAGTGAACTTCGGCAGGGCGTCCCTGAAGCTTTCTTT. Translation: CASSELRQGVPEAFF.

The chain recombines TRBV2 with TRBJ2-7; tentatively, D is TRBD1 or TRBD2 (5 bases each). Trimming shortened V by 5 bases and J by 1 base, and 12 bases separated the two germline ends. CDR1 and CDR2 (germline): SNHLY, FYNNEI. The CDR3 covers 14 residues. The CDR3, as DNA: TGTGCCAGCAGTTGGGACGTAGGATCCTACGAGCAGTACTTC. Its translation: CASSWDVGSYEQYF. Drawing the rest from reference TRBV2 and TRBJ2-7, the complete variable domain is EPEVTQTPSHQVTQMGQEVILRCVPISNHLYFYWYRQILGQKVEFLVSFYNNEISEKSEIFDDQFSVERPDGSNFTLKIRSTKLEDSAMYFCASSWDVGSYEQYFGPGTRLTVT.

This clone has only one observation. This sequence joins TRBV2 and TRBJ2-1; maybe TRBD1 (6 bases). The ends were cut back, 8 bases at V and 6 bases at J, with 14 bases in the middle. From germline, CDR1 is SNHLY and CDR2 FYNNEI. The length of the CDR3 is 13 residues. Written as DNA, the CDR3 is TGTGCCAGCTCCACCGGGACATCCAATGAGCAGTTCTTC. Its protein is CASSTGTSNEQFF. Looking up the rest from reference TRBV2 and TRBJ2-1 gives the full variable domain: EPEVTQTPSHQVTQMGQEVILRCVPISNHLYFYWYRQILGQKVEFLVSFYNNEISEKSEIFDDQFSVERPDGSNFTLKIRSTKLEDSAMYFCASSTGTSNEQFFGPGTRLTVL.

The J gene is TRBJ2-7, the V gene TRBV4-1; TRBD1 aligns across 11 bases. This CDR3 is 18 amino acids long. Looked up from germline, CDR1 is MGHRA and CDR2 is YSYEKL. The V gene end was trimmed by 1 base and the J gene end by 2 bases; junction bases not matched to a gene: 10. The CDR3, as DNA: TGCGCCAGCAGCCAAGTCCTCCGGACAGGGGGCAGAACCTACGAGCAGTACTTC. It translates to CASSQVLRTGGRTYEQYF.

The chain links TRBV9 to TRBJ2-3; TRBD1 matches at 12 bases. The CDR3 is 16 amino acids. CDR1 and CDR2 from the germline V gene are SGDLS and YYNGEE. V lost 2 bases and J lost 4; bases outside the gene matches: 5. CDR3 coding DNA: TGTGCCAGCAGCGTCGGGGGACAGGGGGCTTCAGATACGCAGTATTTT. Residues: CASSVGGQGASDTQYF.

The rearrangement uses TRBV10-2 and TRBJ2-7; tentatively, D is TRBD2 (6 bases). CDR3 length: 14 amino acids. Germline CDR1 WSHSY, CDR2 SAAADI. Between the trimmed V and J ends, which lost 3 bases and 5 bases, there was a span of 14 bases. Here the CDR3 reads CASSDNGSGDEQYF. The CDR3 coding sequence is TGCGCCAGCAGTGACAACGGGTCGGGGGACGAGCAGTACTTC.

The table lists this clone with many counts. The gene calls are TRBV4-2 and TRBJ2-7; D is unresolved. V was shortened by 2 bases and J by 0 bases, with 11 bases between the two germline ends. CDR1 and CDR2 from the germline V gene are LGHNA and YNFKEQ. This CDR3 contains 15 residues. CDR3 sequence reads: CASSQKSGPSYEQYF. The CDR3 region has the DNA TGTGCCAGCAGCCAAAAATCCGGACCCTCCTACGAGCAGTACTTC.

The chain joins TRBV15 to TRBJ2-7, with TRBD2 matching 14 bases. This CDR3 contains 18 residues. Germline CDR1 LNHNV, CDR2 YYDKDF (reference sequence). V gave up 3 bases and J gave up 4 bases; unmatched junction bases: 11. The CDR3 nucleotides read TGTGCCACCAGCAGTTCGACCGGGACTAGCGGGAGTCGGTACGAGCAGTACTTC. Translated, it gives CATSSSTGTSGSRYEQYF.

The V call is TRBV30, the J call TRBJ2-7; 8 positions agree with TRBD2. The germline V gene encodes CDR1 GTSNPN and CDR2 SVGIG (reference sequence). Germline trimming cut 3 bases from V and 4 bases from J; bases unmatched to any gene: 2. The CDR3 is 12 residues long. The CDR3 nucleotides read TGTGCCTGGAGAGCGGGGGAGTACGAGCAGTACTTC. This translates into CAWRAGEYEQYF. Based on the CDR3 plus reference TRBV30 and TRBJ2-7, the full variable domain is SQTIHQWPATLVQPVGSPLSLECTVEGTSNPNLYWYRQAAGRGLQLLFYSVGIGQISSEVPQNLSASRPQDRQFILSSKKLLLSDSGFYLCAWRAGEYEQYFGPGTRLTVT.

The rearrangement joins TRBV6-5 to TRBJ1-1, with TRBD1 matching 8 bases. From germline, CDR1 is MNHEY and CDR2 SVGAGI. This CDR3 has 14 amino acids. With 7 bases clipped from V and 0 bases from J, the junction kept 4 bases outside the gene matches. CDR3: CASNPTGVNTEAFF. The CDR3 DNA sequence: TGTGCCAGCAACCCGACAGGGGTGAACACTGAAGCTTTCTTT.

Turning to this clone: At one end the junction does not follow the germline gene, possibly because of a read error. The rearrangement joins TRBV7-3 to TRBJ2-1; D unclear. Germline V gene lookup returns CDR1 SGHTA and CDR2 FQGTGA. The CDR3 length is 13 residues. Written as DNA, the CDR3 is TGTGCCAGCAGCTTATACTCCAACAATGAGCAGTTCTTC. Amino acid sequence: CASSLYSNNEQFF.

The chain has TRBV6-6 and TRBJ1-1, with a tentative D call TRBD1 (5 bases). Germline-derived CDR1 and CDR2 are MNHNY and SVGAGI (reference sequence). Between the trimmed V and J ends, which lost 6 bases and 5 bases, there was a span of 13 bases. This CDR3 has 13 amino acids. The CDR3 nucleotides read TGTGCCAGCAGCTCCCAGGGTTTGACTGAAGCTTTCTTT. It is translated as CASSSQGLTEAFF.